The 31 T cell receptor beta chains listed next were all sequenced from one sample in a study of tissue T cells after allogeneic stem cell transplantation. Sample time point: mouse harvest day 14 after allogeneic transplant. Tail vein injection delivered 10^7 T-cell-depleted bone marrow cells and 10^6 splenic CD5+ T cells. This table comes from immunoSEQ multiplex PCR, and its TCRdb copy is limited to in-frame clones, with some not included. The sample lists about 4,500 clones, 45% to 50% occurring once. Source material: gut tissue. Receptors were obtained from a female BALB/c mouse given C57BL/6 T cells with graft-versus-host disease after an allogeneic hematopoietic cell transplant.

The table lists this clone with a few counts. Gene names are the mouse ones. This CDR3 reads CASSPGQGERLFF. CDR3 DNA, as far as it was read: TGTGCCAGCAGTCCGGGACAGGGCGAAAGATTATTT. V is TRBV26 and J is TRBJ1-4, with TRBD1 identical over 9 bases. Read data end 1 residue before the CDR3 end; the end is taken from the germline J gene. Germline values: CDR1 KGHPV, CDR2 FQNQEV (reference sequence). J was trimmed by 7 bases and V by 4 bases; bases with no gene match: 1. The length of the CDR3 is 13 residues. The whole variable domain, filled in from reference TRBV26 and TRBJ1-4, reads NSKVIQTPRYLVKGQGQKAKMRCIPEKGHPVVFWYQQNKNNEFKFLINFQNQEVLQQIDMTEKRFSAECPSNSPCSLEIQSSEAGDSALYLCASSPGQGERLFFGHGTKLSVL.

About this clone itself: Each gene name is a mouse one. The CDR3 end lies 1 residue beyond the end of the read and is filled in from the germline J gene. The rearrangement links TRBV26 to TRBJ2-5, with 8 bases lining up with TRBD1. The CDR3 consists of 13 residues. With 6 bases clipped from V and 6 bases from J, the junction kept 5 bases outside the gene matches. Germline lookup yields CDR1 KGHPV and CDR2 FQNQEV (reference sequence). Incomplete CDR3 DNA: TGTGCCAGCAGCCCAGGGGGCTGGGACACCCAGTAC. Its translation is CASSPGGWDTQY. The complete CDR3 protein is CASSPGGWDTQYF.

In regard to this clone: Here the gene names and germline are mouse. The read comes to an end 1 residue before the CDR3 does, leaving the germline J gene to fill in the end. The V call is TRBV26, the J call TRBJ2-1; TRBD1 might be the D (6 bases). Trimming cost V 1 base and J 4 bases, with 11 bases left between them. The germline gives CDR1 KGHPV, CDR2 FQNQEV (reference sequence). The CDR3 is made up of 15 amino acids. The CDR3 loop is CASSLWQGRYAEQFF. The covered CDR3 bases are TGTGCCAGCAGTCTGTGGCAGGGGAGGTATGCTGAGCAGTTC.

Note on this clone: Germline and genes: mouse. The read halts 1 residue ahead of the CDR3 end, with the missing end drawn from the germline J gene. The J gene is TRBJ1-6, the V gene TRBV26, with D maybe TRBD1 (5 bases). TRBJ1-6 is identified as an open reading frame with a role that is uncertain. CDR1 is KGHPV and CDR2 is FQNQEV in the germline V gene (reference sequence). The CDR3 has 14 residues. V was cut by 4 bases and J by 2 bases, with 6 bases left in between. CDR3 residues: CASSRGTYNSPLYF. The CDR3 DNA, read in part, is TGTGCCAGCAGTCGGGGGACCTATAATTCGCCCCTCTAC.

In regard to this clone: Gene names are mouse gene names. The CDR3 extends 1 residue past the end of the read, so its final part is completed from the germline J gene. The rearrangement uses TRBV12-2 and TRBJ1-2; 10 bases line up with TRBD1. Germline CDR1 and CDR2: SGHLS and HYDKME. Trimming took 4 bases from V and 4 from J; bases not matched to a gene: 5. CDR3 length: 14 residues. The CDR3 sequence is CASSRGQGTSDYTF. The sequenced part of the CDR3 DNA is TGTGCCAGCTCCCGGGGACAGGGGACCTCCGACTACACC.

Regarding this clone: Here the gene names and germline are mouse. The sequence runs out 1 residue before the end of the CDR3; the remainder is reconstructed from the germline J gene. The V call is TRBV13-3, the J call TRBJ2-2; D unresolved. Per germline, CDR1 NNHDY and CDR2 SYVADS. V gave up 1 base and J gave up 1 base, with 5 bases separating them. The CDR3 covers 14 residues. The DNA read from the CDR3 is TGTGCCAGCAGTGATAACAGAAACACCGGGCAGCTCTAC. Protein: CASSDNRNTGQLY. The complete CDR3 reads CASSDNRNTGQLYF. The complete variable domain, with remaining parts taken from reference TRBV13-3 and TRBJ2-2, reads EAAVTQSPRSKVAVTGGKVTLSCHQTNNHDYMYWYRQDTGHGLRLIHYSYVADSTEKGDIPDGYKASRPSQENFSLILELASLSQTAVYFCASSDNRNTGQLYFGEGSKLTVL.

Comments on this clone: Gene names are mouse gene names. The CDR3 end is not reached by the read, which stops 1 residue before it; the germline J gene fills it in. The genes are TRBV26 and TRBJ2-5; 12 nucleotides line up with TRBD2. CDR1 is KGHPV, CDR2 FQNQEV, per germline (reference sequence). The CDR3 consists of 14 residues. V dropped 4 bases and J dropped 6; count of bases not matched to a gene: 2. Incomplete CDR3 DNA: TGTGCCAGCAGTCCCGGGACTGGGGGGGACACCCAGTAC. Its translation: CASSPGTGGDTQY. From start to end, the CDR3 is CASSPGTGGDTQYF. Drawing the rest from reference TRBV26 and TRBJ2-5, the complete variable domain is NSKVIQTPRYLVKGQGQKAKMRCIPEKGHPVVFWYQQNKNNEFKFLINFQNQEVLQQIDMTEKRFSAECPSNSPCSLEIQSSEAGDSALYLCASSPGTGGDTQYFGPGTRLLVL.

For this clone: The genes and germline here are from mouse. The read halts 1 residue ahead of the CDR3 end, with the missing end drawn from the germline J gene. This chain connects TRBV13-1 to TRBJ2-7; D uncertain. V was shortened by 4 bases and J by 3 bases, with 8 bases between the two germline ends. Germline values: CDR1 NSHNY, CDR2 SYGAGN. The CDR3 runs to 12 residues. The covered CDR3 bases are TGTGCCAGCAGTCTGCGCAACTATGAACAGTAC. Its translation is CASSLRNYEQY. In full, the CDR3 is CASSLRNYEQYF.

This clone was seen only a few times. The germline and genes are mouse ones. The read stops 1 residue short of the end of the CDR3; the missing end is completed from the germline J gene. The chain recombines TRBV15 with TRBJ2-7; no firm D call. Trimming took off 1 base at V and 1 base at J, with 2 bases between the two ends. Germline V lookup: CDR1 SGHND, CDR2 FRSKSL. This CDR3 is built from 12 residues. The CDR3 is CASSLGSYEQYF. The DNA read from the CDR3 is TGTGCCAGCAGTTTAGGGTCCTATGAACAGTAC.

By share, this clone counts as medium-sized. Gene names are mouse gene names. The CDR3 end falls 1 residue outside the read, so it is completed with the germline J gene. This chain uses TRBV23 with TRBJ2-7; TRBD2, the table's D call, lacks a check against the DNA. Germline values: CDR1 KGHTA, CDR2 FQNQQP. This CDR3 spans 13 amino acids. The CDR3 DNA, read in part, is TGCTCCAGCAGTCAATCGGACTTCTATGAACAGTAC. As protein: CSSSQSDFYEQY. The entire CDR3 sequence reads CSSSQSDFYEQYF.

This clone was recorded a few times. Germline and genes here are mouse. Sequencing ends 1 residue short of the CDR3 end; the germline J gene provides the rest. This chain joins TRBV3 and TRBJ1-5; weak D call: TRBD1 (5 bases). Germline V CDR1 and CDR2: SNHLY, FYNGKV (reference sequence). Trimming pared 2 bases from V and 3 bases from J, leaving 8 bases between. The CDR3 is 14 residues long. CDR3 residues: CASSLQGGNQAPLF. The DNA read from the CDR3 is TGTGCCAGCAGCTTACAGGGAGGCAACCAGGCTCCGCTT.

This clone showed up just once. Each gene name is a mouse one. The read gets to within 1 residue of the CDR3 end, and the germline J gene fills in the rest. This sequence joins TRBV3 and TRBJ1-4; 7 nucleotides match TRBD1. Germline trimming cut 1 base from V and 3 bases from J; bases unmatched to any gene: 2. The germline CDR1 and CDR2 sequences are SNHLY and FYNGKV (reference sequence). The length of the CDR3 is 15 residues. The CDR3 loop reads CASSLGGGANERLFF. The CDR3 DNA, read in part, is TGTGCCAGCAGCTTAGGAGGGGGCGCCAACGAAAGATTATTT.

Regarding this clone: The gene names here belong to mouse. The sequenced fragment ends 1 residue before the CDR3 boundary, so the rest is inferred from the germline J gene. V gene TRBV3 combines with J gene TRBJ1-3, with no clear D. Germline V CDR1 and CDR2: SNHLY, FYNGKV (reference sequence). The V end lost 2 bases, the J end lost 0 bases, and 5 bases lay between the germline ends. CDR3 length equals 14 residues. Partial CDR3 DNA: TGTGCCAGCAGCTTAACAAATTCTGGAAATACGCTCTAT. It yields the protein CASSLTNSGNTLY. The entire CDR3 reads CASSLTNSGNTLYF.

This clone has just a few counts. Gene names are mouse gene names. The covered CDR3 bases are TGTGCTAGCAGTAGACTGGGGGATGGTGCTGAGCAGTTC. Its translation: CASSRLGDGAEQF. The CDR3 reads in full as CASSRLGDGAEQFF. V usage is TRBV17 and J usage is TRBJ2-1; 7 bases map to TRBD2. The read stops 1 residue short of the end of the CDR3; the missing end is completed from the germline J gene. V shed 2 bases and J 6 bases; nucleotides not matched to a gene: 4. Germline CDR1 MNHDT, CDR2 YYDKIL. The CDR3 loop spans 14 amino acids.

This clone is classed as medium-sized. Genes here carry mouse names. Read coverage stops 1 residue before the CDR3 terminus; the germline J gene supplies the remainder. The chain links TRBV19 to TRBJ1-4; TRBD1 agrees at 7 bases. The J segment lost 7 bases and the V segment lost 6 bases, leaving 6 bases of the junction unmatched. Germline lookup yields CDR1 FNHDT and CDR2 SITEND (reference sequence). The CDR3 consists of 13 residues. The CDR3 sequence: CASNDRVGERLFF. The sequenced CDR3 bases are TGTGCCAGCAATGACAGGGTAGGCGAAAGATTATTT.

About this clone: One end of the junction does not line up with germline, which may come from a read error. Germline and genes: mouse. The read halts 1 residue ahead of the CDR3 end, with the missing end drawn from the germline J gene. This sequence joins TRBV16 and TRBJ2-7, with 10 bases that match TRBD2. CDR1 and CDR2 from the germline V gene are SGHSA and FRNQAP. This CDR3 comprises 13 residues. CDR3 sequence: CASRSGGAREQYF. The covered CDR3 bases are TGTGCCAGCAGATCTGGGGGGGCGCGGGAACAGTAC.

Concerning this clone itself: Gene labels here are mouse ones. The read ends 1 residue early relative to the CDR3; the germline J gene fills the gap. The V gene is TRBV13-1, the J gene TRBJ2-7, with D perhaps matching TRBD1 (6 bases). The CDR3 runs 11 residues. V was pared by 5 bases and J by 4 bases, with 7 bases between. CDR1 is NSHNY, CDR2 SYGAGN, per germline. The part of the CDR3 DNA that was read is TGTGCCAGCAGAGGACAGTATGAACAGTAC. Its translation: CASRGQYEQY. From start to end, the CDR3 is CASRGQYEQYF.

In this sample, this clone is medium-sized. Gene names and germline refer to mouse. The CDR3 DNA, read in part, is TGTGCCAGCAGTCTGTCAGGGGCAAACTCCGACTACACC. As protein: CASSLSGANSDYT. The complete CDR3 protein is CASSLSGANSDYTF. V gene TRBV26 combines with J gene TRBJ1-2; TRBD1 might be the D (5 bases). The read falls 1 residue short of the CDR3 end, and the missing part is taken from the germline J gene. CDR3 size: 14 residues. The germline V and J ends were trimmed by 0 bases and 0 bases, with 5 bases remaining between them. Germline assignment: CDR1 KGHPV and CDR2 FQNQEV (reference sequence).

Worth noting for this clone: Here the gene names and germline are mouse. The CDR3 is CASSITGTNTEVFF. The CDR3 DNA, read in part, is TGTGCCAGCAGTATAACAGGGACAAACACAGAAGTCTTC. The chain recombines TRBV19 with TRBJ1-1; perhaps TRBD1 as D (6 bases). The read comes to an end 1 residue before the CDR3 does, leaving the germline J gene to fill in the end. This CDR3 has 14 amino acids. CDR1 and CDR2 from the germline V gene are FNHDT and SITEND (reference sequence). V lost 1 base, J lost 0 bases, and 7 bases lay in between.

A remark on this clone: The gene names here belong to mouse. The read gets to within 1 residue of the CDR3 end, and the germline J gene fills in the rest. V gene TRBV23 combines with J gene TRBJ2-2; the DNA was not used to check the table's D call, TRBD1. There are 14 residues in the CDR3. CDR1 is KGHTA and CDR2 is FQNQQP in the germline V gene. CDR3 region: CSSSRQENTGQLYF. CDR3 bases read: TGCTCCAGCAGTCGACAGGAGAACACCGGGCAGCTCTAC.

Judged by abundance, this clone is large. Gene labels here are mouse ones. The DNA ends 1 residue before the CDR3 does, and the rest of the CDR3 is filled in from the germline J gene. The chain employs TRBV26 and TRBJ2-7; D not certain. Trimming cost V 2 bases and J 3 bases, with 5 bases left between them. The CDR3 contains 12 residues. CDR1 is KGHPV, CDR2 FQNQEV, per germline (reference sequence). This CDR3 is CASSLRNYEQYF. The CDR3 DNA, read in part, is TGTGCCAGCAGTCTGCGCAACTATGAACAGTAC.

Concerning this clone itself: Gene names are mouse gene names. Read coverage stops 1 residue before the CDR3 terminus; the germline J gene supplies the remainder. The rearrangement joins TRBV5 to TRBJ2-3, with D perhaps matching TRBD2 (7 bases). The CDR3 has 17 amino acids. Trimming pared 0 bases from V and 0 bases from J, leaving 13 bases between. CDR1 LGHNA and CDR2 YNLKQL come from the germline V gene (reference sequence). The CDR3 protein is CASSQERGGTSAETLYF. CDR3 bases read: TGTGCCAGCAGCCAAGAAAGGGGGGGAACTAGTGCAGAAACGCTGTAT.

In the case of this clone: Gene names refer to mouse genes. The read ends 1 residue early relative to the CDR3; the germline J gene fills the gap. This rearrangement joins TRBV26 to TRBJ1-1, with 8 bases matching TRBD1. This CDR3 has 12 residues. The germline gives CDR1 KGHPV, CDR2 FQNQEV (reference sequence). The J segment lost 10 bases and the V segment lost 4 bases, leaving 5 bases of the junction unmatched. The CDR3 bases that were read are TGTGCCAGCAGTCCTCAGGGGGCGGGAGTCTTC. It specifies CASSPQGAGVF. The CDR3 reads in full as CASSPQGAGVFF.

As regards this clone: Mouse names are used for the genes. The sequence runs out 1 residue before the end of the CDR3; the remainder is reconstructed from the germline J gene. This chain uses TRBV3 with TRBJ1-2; no reliable D call. CDR1 and CDR2 (germline): SNHLY, FYNGKV (reference sequence). The CDR3 spans 14 residues. V lost 1 base, J lost 2 bases, and 8 bases lay in between. The part of the CDR3 DNA that was read is TGTGCCAGCAGCTTAGGACGGATTAACTCCGACTACACC. Amino acids: CASSLGRINSDYT. The whole CDR3 reads CASSLGRINSDYTF.

As regards this clone: Gene names and germline refer to mouse. The read ends 1 residue before the CDR3 terminus; that terminus is restored from the germline J gene. V gene TRBV23 combines with J gene TRBJ1-4; the tabulated D call, TRBD1, remains unverified against the DNA. Germline V gene lookup returns CDR1 KGHTA and CDR2 FQNQQP. CDR3 size: 16 residues. The CDR3 loop is CSSSQSGQGANERLFF. The covered CDR3 bases are TGCTCCAGCAGTCAATCTGGACAGGGGGCCAACGAAAGATTATTT.

This clone ranks as medium-sized. Germline and genes: mouse. The CDR3 is cut off 1 residue early in the read; its end comes from the germline J gene. This sequence joins TRBV5 and TRBJ1-4; 7 nucleotides agree with TRBD1. The CDR3 consists of 16 residues. The V segment lost 2 bases and the J segment 2 bases; nucleotides outside the gene matches: 5. Germline CDR1 LGHNA, CDR2 YNLKQL (reference sequence). The CDR3 DNA, read in part, is TGTGCCAGCAGCCAAAGCCGGGACAGATCCAACGAAAGATTATTT. Translated, it gives CASSQSRDRSNERLF. The CDR3 as a whole reads CASSQSRDRSNERLFF.

This clone was detected a few times. Any gene name here is a mouse gene name. Sequencing ends 1 residue short of the CDR3 end; the germline J gene provides the rest. The chain is built from TRBV26 and TRBJ2-7, with TRBD1 matching 10 bases. This CDR3 is built from 13 residues. With 6 bases clipped from V and 7 bases from J, the junction kept 6 bases outside the gene matches. Germline lookup yields CDR1 KGHPV and CDR2 FQNQEV (reference sequence). The CDR3 reads CASSRQGAGEQYF. Partial CDR3 DNA: TGTGCCAGCAGCCGACAGGGGGCTGGGGAACAGTAC.

This clone was counted a few times. Gene names are the mouse ones. Sequencing ends 1 residue short of the CDR3 end; the germline J gene provides the rest. The chain carries TRBV16 and TRBJ1-1; no clear D gene. The V end was cut by 0 bases, the J end by 3 bases, with 5 bases between. This CDR3 spans 13 amino acids. Germline V lookup: CDR1 SGHSA, CDR2 FRNQAP. The CDR3 sequence: CASSLDRDTEVFF. The sequenced part of the CDR3 DNA is TGTGCAAGCAGCTTAGATAGAGACACAGAAGTCTTC.

By sample fraction, this clone is large. The germline and genes are mouse ones. CDR3 region: CASSQDDWGPYEQYF. CDR3 bases read: TGTGCCAGCAGCCAAGATGACTGGGGGCCTTATGAACAGTAC. The chain uses TRBV5 and TRBJ2-7; 9 bases are shared with TRBD2. The read falls 1 residue short of the CDR3 end, and the missing part is taken from the germline J gene. Per the germline V gene, CDR1 is LGHNA and CDR2 is YNLKQL (reference sequence). CDR3 size: 15 residues. The trim removed 0 bases at V and 4 bases at J, leaving 4 bases unmatched.

Worth noting for this clone: Gene names are mouse gene names. Sequencing ends 1 residue short of the CDR3 end; the germline J gene provides the rest. The chain carries TRBV13-2 and TRBJ2-4; the match to TRBD1 covers 7 bases. Unmatched junction bases numbered 4, after V lost 5 bases and J lost 4 bases. Germline-derived CDR1 and CDR2 are NNHNN and SYGAGS (reference sequence). This CDR3 has 13 amino acids. The CDR3 is CASGRDRKNTLYF. The DNA read from the CDR3 is TGTGCCAGCGGAAGGGACAGAAAAAACACCTTGTAC.

Concerning this clone itself: At one end the junction does not follow the germline gene, possibly because of a read error. Genes and germline come from the mouse. The read terminates 1 residue ahead of where the CDR3 ends, so the germline J gene completes it. The J gene is TRBJ2-7, the V gene TRBV26; D gene unclear. Germline V gene lookup returns CDR1 KGHPV and CDR2 FQNQEV (reference sequence). The CDR3 loop spans 13 amino acids. The CDR3: CAGSLSRSYEQYF. The CDR3 bases that were read are TGTGCCGGCAGTCTCAGCAGGTCCTATGAACAGTAC.